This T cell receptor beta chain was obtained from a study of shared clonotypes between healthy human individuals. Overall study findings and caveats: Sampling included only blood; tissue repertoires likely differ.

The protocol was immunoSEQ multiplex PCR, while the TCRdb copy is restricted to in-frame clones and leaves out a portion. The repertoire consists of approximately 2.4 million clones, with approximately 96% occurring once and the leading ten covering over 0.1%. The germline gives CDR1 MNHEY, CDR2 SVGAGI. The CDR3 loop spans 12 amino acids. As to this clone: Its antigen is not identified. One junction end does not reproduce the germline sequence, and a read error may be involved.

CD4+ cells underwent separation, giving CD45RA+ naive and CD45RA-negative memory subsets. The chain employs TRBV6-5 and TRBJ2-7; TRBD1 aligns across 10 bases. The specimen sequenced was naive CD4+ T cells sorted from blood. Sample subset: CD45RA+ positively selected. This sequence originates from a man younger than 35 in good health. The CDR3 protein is CASSYPGQGTTF. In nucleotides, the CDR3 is TGTGCCAGCAGTTACCCGGGACAGGGGACCACCTTC.